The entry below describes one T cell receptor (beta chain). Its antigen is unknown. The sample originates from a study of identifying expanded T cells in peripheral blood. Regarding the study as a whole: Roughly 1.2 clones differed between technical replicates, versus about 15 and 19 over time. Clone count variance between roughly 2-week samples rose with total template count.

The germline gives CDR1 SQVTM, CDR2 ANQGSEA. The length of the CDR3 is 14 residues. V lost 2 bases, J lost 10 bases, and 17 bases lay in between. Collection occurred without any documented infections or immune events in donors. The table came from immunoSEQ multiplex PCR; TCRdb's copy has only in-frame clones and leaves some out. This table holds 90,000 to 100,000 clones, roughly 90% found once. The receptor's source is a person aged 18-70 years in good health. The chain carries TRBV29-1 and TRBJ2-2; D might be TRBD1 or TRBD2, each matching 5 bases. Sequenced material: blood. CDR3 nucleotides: TGCAGCGTTGAAATCAGGGACGAGGGAGCGGAGCTGTTTTTT. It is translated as CSVEIRDEGAELFF.